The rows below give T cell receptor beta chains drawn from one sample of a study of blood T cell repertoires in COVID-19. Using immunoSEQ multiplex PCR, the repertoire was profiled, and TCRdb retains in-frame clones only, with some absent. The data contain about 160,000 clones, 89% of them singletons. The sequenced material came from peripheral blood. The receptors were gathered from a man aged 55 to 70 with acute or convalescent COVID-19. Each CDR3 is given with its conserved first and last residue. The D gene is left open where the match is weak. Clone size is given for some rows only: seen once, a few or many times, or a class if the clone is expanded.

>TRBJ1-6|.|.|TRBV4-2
CASSQDVVGDWNSPLHF
TGTGCCAGCAGCCAAGATGTGGTCGGGGATTGGAATTCACCCCTCCACTTT
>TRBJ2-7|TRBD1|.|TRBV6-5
CASSPPGTGVYEQYF
TGTGCCAGCAGTCCCCCCGGCACAGGGGTCTACGAGCAGTACTTC
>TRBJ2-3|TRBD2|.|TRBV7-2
CASSPWTSGGADTQYF
TGTGCCAGCAGCCCTTGGACTAGCGGGGGAGCAGATACGCAGTATTTT
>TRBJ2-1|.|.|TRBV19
CASSMLRLTLFHNEQFF
TGTGCCAGTAGTATGCTCAGGCTTACGCTCTTCCACAATGAGCAGTTCTTC
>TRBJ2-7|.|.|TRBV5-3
CARSPDRIAYEQYF
TGTGCCAGAAGCCCTGACAGGATCGCCTACGAGCAGTACTTC
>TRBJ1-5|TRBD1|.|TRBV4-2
CASSQDRQGAVQPQHF
TGTGCCAGCAGCCAAGATCGACAGGGGGCTGTTCAGCCCCAGCATTTT
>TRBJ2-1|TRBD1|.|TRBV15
CATSRAGQGNEQFF
TGTGCCACCAGCAGAGCAGGACAGGGTAATGAGCAGTTCTTC
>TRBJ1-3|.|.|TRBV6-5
CASSWDTNSGNTIYF
TGTGCCAGCAGTTGGGACACCAACTCTGGAAACACCATATATTTT
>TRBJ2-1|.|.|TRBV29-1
CSAIGGGLYNEQFF
TGCAGCGCCATCGGCGGGGGCCTTTACAATGAGCAGTTCTTC
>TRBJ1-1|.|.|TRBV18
CASSHGQEAFF
TGTGCCAGCTCACATGGACAAGAAGCTTTCTTT
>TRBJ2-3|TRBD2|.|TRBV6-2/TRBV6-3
CASSYDILTSGGEDTQYF
TGTGCCAGCAGTTACGACATCCTGACTAGCGGTGGGGAGGATACGCAGTATTTT
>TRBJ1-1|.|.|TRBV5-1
CASNDGSVNTEAFF
TGCGCCAGCAATGATGGTTCGGTGAACACTGAAGCTTTCTTT
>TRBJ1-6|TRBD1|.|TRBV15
CATSIWTGVSPLHF
TGTGCCACCAGCATCTGGACAGGCGTCTCACCCCTCCACTTT
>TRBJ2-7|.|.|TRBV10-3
CATRLSSYEQYF
TGTGCCACGAGACTGAGCTCCTACGAGCAGTACTTC
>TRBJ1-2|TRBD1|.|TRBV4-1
CASSQGQGDGYTF
TGCGCCAGCAGCCAAGGACAGGGTGATGGCTACACCTTC
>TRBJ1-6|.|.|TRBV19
CASSLRTENSPLHF
TGTGCCAGTAGTCTCCGGACTGAGAATTCACCCCTCCACTTT
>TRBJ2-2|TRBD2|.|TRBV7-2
CASSPRGGFTGELFF
TGTGCCAGCAGCCCGCGGGGGGGCTTCACCGGGGAGCTGTTTTTT
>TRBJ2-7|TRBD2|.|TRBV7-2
CATTGGAIQVYEQYF
TGTGCCACGACGGGGGGAGCTATCCAGGTCTACGAGCAGTACTTC
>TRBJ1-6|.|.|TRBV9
CASSIQPELRNSPLHF
TGTGCCAGCAGCATACAGCCTGAACTTCGAAATTCACCCCTCCACTTT
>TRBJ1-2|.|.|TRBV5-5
CASSWASTGYGYTF
TGTGCCAGCAGCTGGGCCTCGACAGGCTATGGCTACACCTTC
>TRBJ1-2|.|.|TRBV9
CASSVEGNYGYTF
TGTGCCAGCAGCGTAGAGGGGAACTATGGCTACACCTTC
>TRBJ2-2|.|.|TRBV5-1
CASSLTGDNTGELFF
TGCGCCAGCAGCTTGACAGGAGATAACACCGGGGAGCTGTTTTTT
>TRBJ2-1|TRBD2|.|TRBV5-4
CASSPSGDLEQFF
TGTGCCAGCAGCCCAAGCGGGGACCTTGAGCAGTTCTTC
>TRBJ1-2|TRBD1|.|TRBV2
CASIRGQTLYGYTF
TGTGCCAGCATTAGGGGACAGACCCTCTATGGCTACACCTTC
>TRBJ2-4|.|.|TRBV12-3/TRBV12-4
CASSSQAKNIQYF
TGTGCCAGCAGTTCCCAAGCCAAAAACATTCAGTACTTC
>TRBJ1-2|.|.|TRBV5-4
CASSSVTGANYGYTF
TGTGCCAGCAGTTCGGTGACAGGTGCTAACTATGGCTACACCTTC
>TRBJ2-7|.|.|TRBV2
CASSGTQGANEQYF
TGTGCCAGCAGTGGAACCCAGGGTGCCAACGAGCAGTACTTC
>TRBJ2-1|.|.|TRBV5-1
CASSGGGGVVEQFF
TGCGCCAGCAGCGGGGGTGGAGGGGTTGTAGAGCAGTTCTTC
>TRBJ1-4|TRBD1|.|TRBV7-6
CASSPDRAAPNEKLFF
TGTGCCAGCAGCCCGGACAGGGCGGCGCCTAATGAAAAACTGTTTTTT
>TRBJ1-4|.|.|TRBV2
CASRALAHEKLFF
TGTGCCAGCAGGGCCCTTGCCCATGAAAAACTGTTTTTT
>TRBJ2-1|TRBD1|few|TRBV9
CASSPTGGGYNEQFF
TGTGCCAGCAGCCCCACAGGGGGCGGCTACAATGAGCAGTTCTTC
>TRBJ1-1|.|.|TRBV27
CASSLGGDTEAFF
TGTGCCAGCAGTTTGGGGGGGGACACTGAAGCTTTCTTT